Listed below are T cell receptor beta chains from one sample, sequenced in a study of vaccination and CD4 T cells after COVID-19. What these receptors recognize is not known. From the PCR reads, TCRdb called clonotypes with MiXCR, one entry per CDR3 protein. The sample has about 30,000 distinct CDR3 sequences; 36% are singletons. Material: CD4+ T cells from blood, cultured in vitro, obtained about 7 months after SARS-CoV-2 vaccination. These receptors all come from a human donor who had recovered from COVID-19. Each CDR3 is given with its conserved first and last residue. Fields, in order: D gene, V gene, J gene, clone size, CDR3 DNA, CDR3 protein. D genes are given only for firm matches. Size values are once, few and many counts, or a class for expanded clones, and some rows have none.

>-|TRBV2|TRBJ1-6|-
TGTGCCAGCAAGGAGGGATTCTATAATTCACCCCTCCACTTT
CASKEGFYNSPLHF
>-|TRBV10-3|TRBJ2-3|few
TGTGCCATCAGCCGACAGGGGCGGGGGGGCACAGATACGCAGTATTTT
CAISRQGRGGTDTQYF
>-|TRBV19|TRBJ1-5|-
TGTGCCAGTAGTACACGGGGGGGGCGAGGGTACCCCAATCAGCCCCAGCATTTT
CASSTRGGRGYPNQPQHF
>TRBD1|TRBV6-1|TRBJ2-3|-
TGTGCCAGCCTAAAGGGACAGAACACAGATACGCAGTATTTT
CASLKGQNTDTQYF
>TRBD2|TRBV2|TRBJ2-3|-
TGTGCCAGCAGTTTCGGGCGGGAGGCCGCAGATACGCAGTATTTT
CASSFGREAADTQYF
>-|TRBV29-1|TRBJ1-2|-
TGCAGCGTTGAAACCCGGAATAACTATGGCTACACCTTC
CSVETRNNYGYTF
>TRBD2|TRBV19|TRBJ2-7|-
TGTGCCAGTAGTATATCGATGGGTAGCGGGAGAGGGACCTACGAGCAGTACTTC
CASSISMGSGRGTYEQYF
>-|TRBV20-1|TRBJ2-7|few
TGCAGGCCGTGGGAGGTCGAGCAGTACTTC
CRPWEVEQYF
>TRBD1|TRBV7-9|TRBJ1-2|few
TGTGCCAGCAGCTCGCCCGACAGGGTCCGTGGCTACACCTTC
CASSSPDRVRGYTF
>-|TRBV30|TRBJ2-7|-
TGTGCCTGGAGTACAGGGGGCCTAGCGGGACCCTACGAGCAGTACTTC
CAWSTGGLAGPYEQYF
>-|TRBV28|TRBJ1-2|-
TGTGCCAGCAGTATCCAGGACTATGGCTACACCTTC
CASSIQDYGYTF
>-|TRBV6-1|TRBJ2-1|few
TGTGCCAGCACCAGAGCGGCGGGGAGTACTAACAATGAGCAGTTCTTC
CASTRAAGSTNNEQFF
>-|TRBV6-1|TRBJ1-1|-
TGTGCCAGCAAAGGGGTGAACACTGAAGCTTTCTTT
CASKGVNTEAFF
>-|TRBV7-3|TRBJ2-3|few
TGTGCCAGCAGCCGTTACCAAGATACGCAGTATTTT
CASSRYQDTQYF
>-|TRBV20-1|TRBJ2-1|-
TGCAGTGCCCTCGGGGACTCTCCCTCTTACAATGAGCAGTTCTTC
CSALGDSPSYNEQFF
>-|TRBV18|TRBJ1-6|-
TGTGCCAGCTCACCACGGGGGGGCGTTGAGAATTCACCCCTCCACTTT
CASSPRGGVENSPLHF
>TRBD2|TRBV20-1|TRBJ2-1|few
TGCAGTGCTAACGGACTAGCGGGAGAAGGTTGGGACTACAATGAGCAGTTCTTC
CSANGLAGEGWDYNEQFF
>TRBD2|TRBV20-1|TRBJ2-1|few
TGCAGTGCTGGGACTAGCGGTTGGGGGAACTACAATGAGCAGTTCTTC
CSAGTSGWGNYNEQFF
>-|TRBV19|TRBJ1-1|-
TGTGCCAGTAGTCCCACCGGGACATTCAACACTGAAGCTTTCTTT
CASSPTGTFNTEAFF
>-|TRBV6-5|TRBJ2-5|few
TGTGCCAGCAGTTACTCGTCGGTCGGCTTAACCCCAGAGACCCAGTACTTC
CASSYSSVGLTPETQYF
>-|TRBV28|TRBJ1-5|-
TGTGCCAGCAGTTTGCCAGCTAATCAGCCCCAGCATTTT
CASSLPANQPQHF
>-|TRBV15|TRBJ2-3|-
TGTGCCACCAGCTCCCGCCAACCTAGCGAGTGGACAGATACGCAGTATTTT
CATSSRQPSEWTDTQYF
>TRBD2|TRBV6-1|TRBJ2-7|few
TGTGCCAGCAGTCGTGACGGGAGGATCCCCCGAAGGGAGTACTTC
CASSRDGRIPRREYF
>TRBD1|TRBV20-1|TRBJ2-1|few
TGCAGTGCGCAGGGGGCGGGTTCCTACAATGAGCAGTTCTTC
CSAQGAGSYNEQFF
>TRBD2|TRBV2|TRBJ2-1|-
TGTGCCAGCAGTGAAGGGGTGGTAGCGGGAGGCAATGAGCAGTTCTTC
CASSEGVVAGGNEQFF
>-|TRBV7-2|TRBJ2-1|-
TGTGCCAGCAGCTTCAACATTGAGCAGTTCTTC
CASSFNIEQFF
>-|TRBV5-1|TRBJ2-7|once
TGCGCCAGCAGCCCGGCGGGGCGTTCCTACGAGCAGTACTTC
CASSPAGRSYEQYF
>-|TRBV20-1|TRBJ1-1|few
TGCAGTGCTAGAGAGGGCAGTTTGAACACTGAAGCTTTCTTT
CSAREGSLNTEAFF
>-|TRBV21-1|TRBJ1-5|medium-sized
TGTGCCAGCAGCAAAGTGGAGACTAACTATAGCAATCAGCCCCAGCATTTT
CASSKVETNYSNQPQHF
>-|TRBV4-3|TRBJ2-6|-
TGCGCCAGCAGCCAAGATGCGTCATCCTCTGGGGCCAACGTCCTGACTTTC
CASSQDASSSGANVLTF
>-|TRBV2|TRBJ2-7|-
TGTGCCAGCAGTGAAAGGGCGGGGTGGTTGTACGAGCAGTACTTC
CASSERAGWLYEQYF
>-|TRBV18|TRBJ2-7|once
TGTGCCAGCTCACCACCGGAGGAAGTGTCCTACGAGCAGTACTTC
CASSPPEEVSYEQYF
>TRBD1|TRBV28|TRBJ2-3|-
TGTGCCAGCAGTCTCCGACGACAGGGGACCACAGATACGCAGTATTTT
CASSLRRQGTTDTQYF
>-|TRBV6-4|TRBJ2-2|few
TGTGCCAGCAGTGAGCGGGACACCGGGGAGCTGTTTTTT
CASSERDTGELFF
>-|TRBV7-6|TRBJ2-7|-
TGTGCCAGCAGCTCGCTTACAGGGACCCGCTCCTACGAGCAGTACTTC
CASSSLTGTRSYEQYF
>-|TRBV6-1|TRBJ2-7|few
TGTGCCACTGCAGAAATCTCCGCTCCCGAGCAGTACTTC
CATAEISAPEQYF
>TRBD1|TRBV7-8|TRBJ2-1|-
TGTGCCAGCAGCTTAGGGAGAACAGGGGATGAGCAGTTCTTC
CASSLGRTGDEQFF
>TRBD1|TRBV7-3|TRBJ2-2|-
TGTGCCAGCAGCGAGAAGGGGGCGCGCACCGGGGAGCTGTTTTTT
CASSEKGARTGELFF
>TRBD2|TRBV20-1|TRBJ2-7|few
TGCAGCGGACTAGCGGGAGGGAAAGCTACCTACGAGCAGTACTTC
CSGLAGGKATYEQYF
>TRBD2|TRBV20-1|TRBJ2-5|-
TGCAGTGCACCGCCGAGCGGGACTTCTCAAGAGACCCAGTACTTC
CSAPPSGTSQETQYF